A selection of T cell receptor beta chains follows, all from one sample in a study of blood T cell repertoires in COVID-19. Assay used: immunoSEQ multiplex PCR; TCRdb lists only in-frame clones, some missing. The data contain about 17,000 clones, just over 85% of them singletons. Sequencing was carried out using peripheral blood. Every receptor here comes from a human donor with active COVID-19. The donor label of this sample is uncertain. CDR3s include the opening cysteine and the closing phenylalanine or tryptophan. Fields, in order: clone size, D gene, V gene, J gene, CDR3 protein, CDR3 DNA. A D gene is named only where the DNA matches it firmly. Not every row has a clone size; where given, it reads once, few, many or a size class.

>.|TRBD1|TRBV7-9|TRBJ1-3
CASSSYRGAGNTIYF
TGTGCCAGCAGCTCCTACAGGGGTGCGGGAAACACCATATATTTT
>.|.|TRBV6-1|TRBJ2-1
CASSEGGLRHEQFF
TGTGCCAGCAGTGAAGGGGGACTGCGGCATGAGCAGTTCTTC
>.|.|TRBV29-1|TRBJ1-2
CSVEDIHYGYTF
TGCAGCGTTGAGGACATCCACTATGGCTACACCTTC
>.|.|TRBV6-4|TRBJ1-5
CASSRPGSRSNQPQHF
TGTGCCAGCAGTCGACCAGGGTCCCGTAGCAATCAGCCCCAGCATTTT
>.|TRBD1|TRBV2|TRBJ1-6
CASSLTGTGPSPLHF
TGTGCCAGCAGTCTTACCGGGACAGGGCCCTCACCCCTCCACTTT
>.|.|TRBV7-2|TRBJ2-7
CASSHGFSYEQYF
TGTGCCAGCAGCCACGGGTTCTCCTACGAGCAGTACTTC
>.|.|TRBV6-5|TRBJ1-1
CASSQGRSTEAFF
TGTGCCAGCAGTCAGGGTCGGAGCACTGAAGCTTTCTTT
>.|.|TRBV10-3|TRBJ2-1
CATVRDSEHEQFF
TGTGCCACCGTCCGGGACTCCGAGCATGAGCAGTTCTTC
>.|TRBD1|TRBV5-5|TRBJ2-7
CASSWDRVGYEQYF
TGTGCCAGCAGCTGGGACAGGGTCGGCTACGAGCAGTACTTC
>.|TRBD1|TRBV7-9|TRBJ2-7
CASSLQGAGNYEQYF
TGTGCCAGCAGCTTACAGGGGGCGGGGAACTACGAGCAGTACTTC
>.|TRBD1|TRBV2|TRBJ2-2
CASRDQGQGITGELFF
TGTGCCAGCAGAGATCAGGGACAGGGCATAACCGGGGAGCTGTTTTTT
>.|TRBD2|TRBV4-3|TRBJ2-1
CASSQDRLTGLAGGVSYNEQFF
TGCGCCAGCAGCCAAGATCGTCTTACGGGACTAGCGGGGGGTGTATCCTACAATGAGCAGTTCTTC
>.|.|TRBV28|TRBJ1-2
CASSPVNYGYTF
TGTGCCAGCAGTCCGGTTAACTATGGCTACACCTTC
>.|.|TRBV18|TRBJ2-3
CASSDRKGGTDTQYF
TGTGCCAGCAGTGATCGGAAGGGAGGCACAGATACGCAGTATTTT
>.|.|TRBV13|TRBJ2-1
CASSLASGTPTYNEQFF
TGTGCCAGCAGCTTAGCGTCCGGGACACCTACCTACAATGAGCAGTTCTTC
>.|.|TRBV6-5|TRBJ1-1
CASNRQANTEAFF
TGTGCCAGCAACAGACAGGCGAACACTGAAGCTTTCTTT
>.|TRBD1|TRBV4-2|TRBJ2-7
CASSSRQGDEQYF
TGTGCCAGCAGCTCGCGTCAGGGGGACGAGCAGTACTTC
>.|TRBD1|TRBV7-9|TRBJ2-7
CASSQQGRDRKF
TGTGCCAGCAGCCAACAGGGGAGAGATCGGAAGTTC
>once|.|TRBV6-2/TRBV6-3|TRBJ1-5
CASSARSSNQPQHF
TGTGCCAGCAGTGCCCGGTCCTCCAATCAGCCCCAGCATTTT
>.|TRBD2|TRBV5-4|TRBJ2-2
CASSPAQRGASGELFF
TGTGCCAGCAGCCCCGCTCAGCGGGGGGCATCCGGGGAGCTGTTTTTT
>.|TRBD2|TRBV5-6|TRBJ2-5
CASSLDLGLDEETQYF
TGTGCCAGCAGCTTGGATTTGGGACTAGATGAAGAGACCCAGTACTTC
>.|TRBD1|TRBV27|TRBJ2-6
CASSLWPGQINSGANVLTF
TGTGCCAGCAGTTTATGGCCGGGACAGATTAATTCTGGGGCCAACGTCCTGACTTTC
>.|.|TRBV5-1|TRBJ1-2
CASSWMQGTNGYTF
TGCGCCAGCAGCTGGATGCAGGGGACTAATGGCTACACCTTC
>.|.|TRBV5-6|TRBJ2-4
CASSLGAGVAKNIQYF
TGTGCCAGCAGCTTGGGTGCAGGCGTAGCCAAAAACATTCAGTACTTC
>.|.|TRBV11-3|TRBJ2-7
CASSPRGARYEQYF
TGTGCCAGCAGCCCTCGAGGAGCGAGATACGAGCAGTACTTC
>.|TRBD1|TRBV9|TRBJ2-3
CASSVAGQGGGMDTQYF
TGTGCCAGCAGCGTAGCCGGACAGGGAGGCGGGATGGATACGCAGTATTTT
>.|TRBD1|TRBV9|TRBJ2-2
CAAAIPRDRGNTGELFF
TGTGCCGCAGCTATCCCTAGAGACAGGGGGAACACCGGGGAGCTGTTTTTT
>.|TRBD2|TRBV4-3|TRBJ2-5
CASSTLAGVGQETQYF
TGCGCCAGCAGCACTCTAGCGGGGGTGGGCCAAGAGACCCAGTACTTC
>.|TRBD2|TRBV7-6|TRBJ2-1
CASGLTAGENNEQFF
TGTGCCAGCGGGTTGACAGCGGGGGAAAACAATGAGCAGTTCTTC
>.|.|TRBV6-5|TRBJ2-5
CASSYEARGETQYF
TGTGCCAGCAGTTATGAAGCTCGCGGAGAGACCCAGTACTTC
>.|.|TRBV7-9|TRBJ1-3
CASTGRGDPGNTIYF
TGTGCCAGCACCGGACGGGGGGATCCTGGAAACACCATATATTTT
>once|.|TRBV18|TRBJ2-3
CASSPPPRDTQYF
TGTGCCAGCTCACCACCCCCGAGAGATACGCAGTATTTT
>.|TRBD2|TRBV4-3|TRBJ2-7
CASSQRTGGDEQYF
TGCGCCAGCAGCCAAAGGACGGGGGGGGACGAGCAGTACTTC
>.|TRBD2|TRBV19|TRBJ2-5
CASSIAGGETQYF
TGTGCCAGTAGTATAGCGGGGGGAGAGACCCAGTACTTC
>.|.|TRBV2|TRBJ1-2
CASEVGSSGYGYTF
TGTGCCAGTGAGGTCGGTAGTTCTGGCTATGGCTACACCTTC
>.|.|TRBV9|TRBJ1-5
CASRGETSNQPQHF
TGTGCCAGCCGGGGAGAGACGAGCAATCAGCCCCAGCATTTT
>once|.|TRBV19|TRBJ2-5
CASSIINRPETQYF
TGTGCCAGTAGTATAATAAACAGGCCTGAGACCCAGTACTTC